Each of the 23 T cell receptor beta chains below was sequenced from the same sample in a study of cytomegalovirus exposure and HLA in healthy donors (dated by TCRdb to about 2017). Library generation was performed with the immunoSEQ multiplex PCR assay. The multiplex PCR relied on a mix of 60 forward primers for TCR Vbeta segments and 13 reverse primers for TCR Jbeta segments. The table was pulled from immuneACCESS by TCRdb, which kept in-frame rearrangements only. Such tables lose some clones; where checked, under half of the loss comes from unresolved V genes, and the rest has no known cause. Across this sample there are around 150,000 clones, with 60% to 85% seen only once. 1.8% of the sample comes from the top ten. The source material was PBMCs. Receptor source: a man aged 40-50 years in good health and CMV-seronegative.

The chain joins TRBV19 to TRBJ2-2; D may be TRBD2 (5 bases). V shed 7 bases and J shed 0 bases, with 21 bases lying between them. Germline V gene sequence: CDR1 LNHDA, CDR2 SQIVND (reference sequence). The CDR3 loop spans 18 amino acids. CDR3 in amino acids: CASNGEWTGISNTGELFF. Written as DNA, the CDR3 is TGTGCCAGTAATGGGGAGTGGACGGGAATTTCGAACACCGGGGAGCTGTTTTTT.

The chain has TRBV5-1 and TRBJ2-1; 9 nucleotides match TRBD1. CDR1 is SGHRS, CDR2 YFSETQ, per germline. This CDR3 contains 15 residues. Trimming at V came to 7 bases and at J to 9 bases, leaving 14 bases not matched to a gene. CDR3 region: CASRLGQGEGFEQFF. The CDR3 nucleotides read TGCGCCAGCCGCCTGGGACAGGGTGAGGGTTTTGAGCAGTTCTTC.

This chain links TRBV7-6 with TRBJ2-2; 7 bases fit TRBD2. The CDR3 contains 18 residues. The V gene's germline CDR1 is SGHVS and CDR2 FNYEAQ. With 5 bases clipped from V and 3 bases from J, the junction kept 15 bases outside the gene matches. For the CDR3, the DNA is TGTGCCAGCAGCCCGTGGGGCCCGGGACGGGGGGACACCGGGGAGCTGTTTTTT. Translation gives CASSPWGPGRGDTGELFF.

The count of this clone is one. This chain joins TRBV5-4 and TRBJ2-5; the D is unclear. V gave up 4 bases and J gave up 5 bases, with 6 bases separating them. Germline V gene data show CDR1 as SGHNT and CDR2 as YYREEE (reference sequence). The CDR3 length is 11 residues. This CDR3 reads CASSGGETQYF. The DNA of the CDR3 is TGTGCCAGCAGCGGCGGTGAGACCCAGTACTTC.

The CDR3 DNA reads TGTGCCAGCAGTTCCTGGGACAGACGCACCATGAACACTGAAGCTTTCTTT. Translating it yields CASSSWDRRTMNTEAFF. The chain is built from TRBV27 and TRBJ1-1; 7 bases fit TRBD1. The germline CDR1 and CDR2 sequences are MNHEY and SMNVEV (reference sequence). Unmatched junction bases numbered 11, after V lost 4 bases and J lost 0 bases. The CDR3 has 17 residues.

The chain recombines TRBV9 with TRBJ2-2; 8 bases match TRBD2. The germline CDR1 and CDR2 sequences are SGDLS and YYNGEE. Unmatched junction bases numbered 6, after V lost 0 bases and J lost 8 bases. The CDR3 totals 15 residues. This CDR3 is CASSVVASGPGELFF. The DNA for the CDR3 is TGTGCCAGCAGCGTAGTGGCTAGCGGGCCGGGGGAGCTGTTTTTT.

The J gene is TRBJ2-7, the V gene TRBV25-1, with unresolved D. Germline V gene data show CDR1 as MGHDK and CDR2 as SYGVNS. V lost 5 bases, J lost 1 base, and 9 bases lay in between. The CDR3 runs to 13 residues. CDR3: CASSYYGSYEQYF. CDR3 DNA: TGTGCCAGCAGTTATTACGGTTCCTACGAGCAGTACTTC.

The chain uses TRBV27 and TRBJ2-3, with a tentative D call TRBD1 (5 bases). CDR3 length: 14 amino acids. V lost 2 bases and J lost 2, with 8 bases in between. Germline V CDR1 and CDR2: MNHEY, SMNVEV (reference sequence). The DNA for the CDR3 is TGTGCCAGCAGTTTAGACAGACACACAGATACGCAGTATTTT. Its translation: CASSLDRHTDTQYF.

The rearrangement uses TRBV7-2 and TRBJ2-5, with TRBD2 identical over 7 bases. This CDR3 is built from 14 residues. Germline V gene lookup returns CDR1 SGHTA and CDR2 FQGNSA. Germline trimming cut 4 bases from V and 8 bases from J; bases unmatched to any gene: 10. The CDR3 region is CASSSPSGSDTQYF. The DNA of the CDR3 is TGTGCCAGCAGCTCGCCTAGCGGTTCGGATACCCAGTACTTC. The entire variable domain, with the rest obtained from reference TRBV7-2 and TRBJ2-5, is as follows: GAGVSQSPSNKVTEKGKDVELRCDPISGHTALYWYRQSLGQGLEFLIYFQGNSAPDKSGLPSDRFSAERTGGSVSTLTIQRTQQEDSAVYLCASSSPSGSDTQYFGPGTRLLVL.

The chain recombines TRBV9 with TRBJ1-6; 8 positions match TRBD1. The J segment lost 6 bases and the V segment lost 6 bases, leaving 8 bases of the junction unmatched. The CDR3 consists of 15 residues. From germline, CDR1 is SGDLS and CDR2 YYNGEE. The CDR3 loop is CASNKQGAGNSPLHF. The CDR3 nucleotides read TGTGCCAGCAACAAGCAGGGGGCAGGTAATTCACCCCTCCACTTT.

V gene TRBV4-3 combines with J gene TRBJ2-1, with 9 nucleotides matching TRBD1. The CDR3 spans 15 residues. V shed 1 base and J 2 bases; nucleotides not matched to a gene: 0. The germline V gene has CDR1 LGHNA and CDR2 YSLEER. The chain's CDR3 is CASSQGQGAYNEQFF. The CDR3 nucleotides are TGCGCCAGCAGCCAAGGACAGGGGGCCTACAATGAGCAGTTCTTC.

This chain uses TRBV2 with TRBJ2-5, with a tentative D call TRBD1 (5 bases). This CDR3 has 13 residues. Per germline, CDR1 SNHLY and CDR2 FYNNEI. V lost 6 bases and J 2 bases, leaving 10 bases between the germline ends. DNA of the CDR3: TGTGCCAGCAGGGACACGACACAAGAGACCCAGTACTTC. It yields the protein CASRDTTQETQYF.

The chain carries TRBV5-5 and TRBJ2-7, with unresolved D. CDR1 SGHKS and CDR2 YYEKEE come from the germline V gene (reference sequence). V lost 2 bases and J 5 bases, leaving 14 bases between the germline ends. This CDR3 comprises 14 residues. The chain's CDR3 is CASSFALEFDEQYF. In DNA form, the CDR3 reads TGTGCCAGCAGCTTCGCTTTAGAGTTTGACGAGCAGTACTTC. Together with reference TRBV5-5 and TRBJ2-7, the CDR3 gives the full variable domain: DAGVTQSPTHLIKTRGQQVTLRCSPISGHKSVSWYQQVLGQGPQFIFQYYEKEERGRGNFPDRFSARQFPNYSSELNVNALLLGDSALYLCASSFALEFDEQYFGPGTRLTVT.

V usage is TRBV7-9 and J usage is TRBJ2-3; 11 bases map to TRBD2. Trimming cost V 5 bases and J 4 bases; bases outside gene matches: 14. The CDR3 spans 18 residues. CDR1 and CDR2 (germline): SEHNR, FQNEAQ (reference sequence). CDR3 DNA sequence: TGTGCCAGCAGCCTAGAGGGACTTATAGCGGGAGGGGCAGATACGCAGTATTTT. This sequence encodes CASSLEGLIAGGADTQYF.

The rearrangement joins TRBV19 to TRBJ2-2, with 7 bases lining up with TRBD1. After removal of 5 bases from V and 2 bases from J, the junction contained 5 bases not matched to a gene. Per germline, CDR1 LNHDA and CDR2 SQIVND (reference sequence). The CDR3 sequence is 15 residues long. CDR3 in amino acids: CASSSRQGNTGELFF. In nucleotides, the CDR3 is TGTGCCAGTAGTTCAAGACAGGGAAACACCGGGGAGCTGTTTTTT.

This clone occurred a few times. This chain uses TRBV4-3 with TRBJ2-5; 7 nucleotides align to TRBD2. The V gene's germline CDR1 is LGHNA and CDR2 YSLEER. CDR3 length: 15 amino acids. Trimming cost V 1 base and J 5 bases; bases outside gene matches: 7. The CDR3 spells CASSQGGGTRETQYF. DNA for the CDR3: TGCGCCAGCAGCCAAGGCGGGGGAACCCGCGAGACCCAGTACTTC.

The chain links TRBV10-3 to TRBJ2-5; no reliable D call. Germline CDR1 is ENHRY and CDR2 is SYGVKD. The CDR3 extends over 15 amino acids. Deletions cut 6 bases from V and 2 bases from J, with 16 bases between. The CDR3 here is CAIRELGGLQETQYF. The CDR3 DNA reads TGTGCCATCAGGGAACTGGGTGGGCTTCAAGAGACCCAGTACTTC.

The chain employs TRBV5-1 and TRBJ2-1; 7 bases map to TRBD2. The CDR3 extends over 15 amino acids. After removal of 0 bases from V and 5 bases from J, the junction contained 5 bases not matched to a gene. Germline CDR1 reads SGHRS; CDR2 reads YFSETQ. The CDR3 nucleotides read TGCGCCAGCAGCTTGGCGTCTAGCGGAAACAATGAGCAGTTCTTC. Residues: CASSLASSGNNEQFF.

This clone was observed once. The gene calls are TRBV7-9 and TRBJ2-5, with a tentative D call TRBD2 (6 bases). The closer fit of TRBJ2-7 to the DNA end suggests the J call may be wrong. The CDR3 has 13 residues. Germline V lookup: CDR1 SEHNR, CDR2 FQNEAQ (reference sequence). CDR3 sequence (DNA): TGTGCCAGCAGCCCAGCGGGCTCCTACGAGCAGTACTTC. Its protein product is CASSPAGSYEQYF.

This clone was recorded a few times. The chain has TRBV28 and TRBJ2-3; 10 bases are a match to TRBD1. V lost 4 bases to trimming and J lost 5 bases; unmatched junction nucleotides: 12. The CDR3 is 17 amino acids. Germline V lookup: CDR1 MDHEN, CDR2 SYDVKM. The CDR3 region is CASSSPIGTGELDTQYF. DNA of the CDR3: TGTGCCAGCAGTTCACCAATCGGGACAGGGGAATTAGATACGCAGTATTTT.

About this clone itself: The DNA is omitted, as the CDR3 cannot be located on it reliably, and the CDR3 follows TCRdb's listing. The chain carries TRBV21-1 and TRBJ2-2; the table calls TRBD1, which could not be checked here. TRBV21-1 is an annotated pseudogene. The CDR3 has 16 amino acids, counting both end residues. The CDR3 loop is CASSKVGRGATGELFF.

This clone has only one observation. The rearrangement joins TRBV27 to TRBJ1-5, with D hard to call. V was trimmed by 3 bases and J by 5 bases, leaving 8 bases between them. In germline, CDR1 is MNHEY, CDR2 SMNVEV (reference sequence). This CDR3 region has 13 residues. The CDR3 reads CASSLAGDQPQHF. CDR3 DNA sequence: TGTGCCAGCAGTTTGGCCGGGGATCAGCCCCAGCATTTT.

V gene TRBV5-5 combines with J gene TRBJ1-1, with a tentative D call TRBD1 (5 bases). The V gene lost 0 bases and the J gene lost 1 base, with 10 bases spanning the gap. The germline CDR1 and CDR2 sequences are SGHKS and YYEKEE (reference sequence). The CDR3 is 15 amino acids. The DNA for the CDR3 is TGTGCCAGCAGCTTGGCGCCGACAGCGAACACTGAAGCTTTCTTT. Translation gives CASSLAPTANTEAFF.